This TCR beta chain was sequenced in a study of brain T cells in children with intractable seizures. Only cases whose brain tissue showed the highest T cell transcript signatures were sequenced. Generated by immunoSEQ multiplex PCR, the TCRdb table keeps only in-frame clones and is missing some. The table lists 70,000 to 90,000 clones, approximately 94% of them singletons. With respect to this clone: Its antigen remains unknown.

Study-wide results and caveats: Clones missing pre-surgery may reflect undersampling of that blood sample. Only CDR3 sequence similarity suggested viral specificity, without known HCMV serostatus.

CDR3 length equals 16 residues. The V end lost 4 bases, the J end lost 5 bases, and 15 bases lay between the germline ends. Germline V gives CDR1 MGHDK, CDR2 SYGVNS. The source of this sequence is a boy under two years old with tuberous sclerosis and intractable seizures. Sample: peripheral blood, taken at surgery. This chain joins TRBV25-1 and TRBJ1-6; TRBD1 is a possible D gene (6 bases). In DNA form, the CDR3 reads TGTGCCAGCAGTGGCCCACAGGGAGGTCATAATTCACCCCTCCACTTT. This codes for CASSGPQGGHNSPLHF.